This T cell receptor beta chain was recorded in a study of technical replicates of blood from several donors. Trimming stripped 8 bases from V and 6 bases from J, with 17 bases between. In germline, CDR1 is WSHSY, CDR2 SAAADI. The CDR3 consists of 13 residues. The sample holds one count of this clone. Sequencing was performed with immunoSEQ multiplex PCR; in TCRdb, only in-frame clones are kept and a portion is missing. Found here are under 90,000 clones, just under 95% of them singletons; the top ten hold 0.2% to 0.3%. The source material was T cells isolated from PBMCs. The sequence derives from a human donor in good health. The rearrangement joins TRBV10-2 to TRBJ2-7; weak D call: TRBD2 (5 bases). In DNA form, the CDR3 reads TGCGCCAGCTCCCGGGGATGGGGTGGCGAGCAGTACTTC. This codes for CASSRGWGGEQYF.